This T cell receptor (beta chain) emerged from a study of beta chain features in type 1 diabetes. Study observations and caveats: PCR might favor shorter templates, equally in patients and controls. For TCRB rearrangement, an influence of HLA type remained unresolved here.

This clone was seen more than once but under ten times. Its cognate antigen is unknown. All of the isolated RNA was reverse transcribed, so expressed TCRB transcripts were sequenced. The read count averaged around 3.5 million across naive, central memory and regulatory T cell samples. Profiled with immunoSEQ multiplex PCR; TCRdb holds only in-frame clones, not every one. The sample includes a few hundred thousand clones, roughly a fifth of them seen just once. V lost 5 bases to trimming and J lost 10 bases; unmatched junction nucleotides: 8. This CDR3 contains 15 residues. Germline CDR1 and CDR2: MGHDK and SYGVNS. In all sorted populations, purity surpassed 95%.

The sequence was obtained from a woman aged 18-29 years in good health. V is TRBV25-1 and J is TRBJ2-1, with 13 bases identical to TRBD2. Sequencing was performed on naive CD4+ T cells from blood. In DNA form, the CDR3 reads TGTGCCAGCAGTCCGGGACTAGCGGGGTCCCACGAGCAGTTCTTC. It is translated as CASSPGLAGSHEQFF.